Following are 18 T cell receptor beta chains from one sample sequenced in a study of T-cell memory formation after mild COVID-19. TCRdb redid the calling of the 5' RACE reads with MiXCR, one entry per CDR3 protein. The table records 300,000 to 350,000 distinct CDR3 sequences, around an eighth of them present only once. Material for sequencing was PBMCs or a T cell subset sorted from them (not recorded which). The source of these receptors is a man younger than 30 who had mild COVID-19 (a few samples of this study predate the infection). Cell type and time point are not known.

The V and J genes are TRBV5-1 and TRBJ2-1, with 7 positions matching TRBD2. The trim removed 4 bases at V and 6 bases at J, leaving 13 bases unmatched. The CDR3 totals 16 residues. From germline, CDR1 is SGHRS and CDR2 YFSETQ. The CDR3 sequence is CASSVEGSGFRNEQFF. The CDR3 bases are TGCGCCAGCAGCGTTGAGGGTAGCGGGTTCCGCAATGAGCAGTTCTTC. Full variable domain (rest looked up from reference TRBV5-1 and TRBJ2-1): KAGVTQTPRYLIKTRGQQVTLSCSPISGHRSVSWYQQTPGQGLQFLFEYFSETQRNKGNFPGRFSGRQFSNSRSEMNVSTLELGDSALYLCASSVEGSGFRNEQFFGPGTRLTVL.

The chain combines TRBV29-1 with TRBJ1-1; D is unclear. The CDR3 has 11 amino acids. Trimming stripped 8 bases from V and 1 base from J, with 8 bases between. CDR1 is SQVTM, CDR2 ANQGSEA, per germline. CDR3 sequence (DNA): TGCAGCTTCTGGGGGAACACTGAAGCTTTCTTT. This sequence encodes CSFWGNTEAFF.

The J gene is TRBJ1-2, the V gene TRBV7-2; 9 positions match TRBD1. This CDR3 is 13 amino acids long. CDR1 and CDR2 from the germline V gene are SGHTA and FQGNSA. Losses at the gene ends were 6 bases for V and 8 bases for J; bases not matched to a gene: 7. CDR3 bases: TGTGCCAGCAGAAAAGACAGGGGGAAAGGCTACACCTTC. Its protein is CASRKDRGKGYTF. Based on the CDR3 plus reference TRBV7-2 and TRBJ1-2, the full variable domain is GAGVSQSPSNKVTEKGKDVELRCDPISGHTALYWYRQSLGQGLEFLIYFQGNSAPDKSGLPSDRFSAERTGGSVSTLTIQRTQQEDSAVYLCASRKDRGKGYTFGSGTRLTVV.

This clonotype was found many times. The chain has TRBV13 and TRBJ2-3; possibly TRBD1 for D (6 bases). V lost 4 bases, J lost 1 base, and 15 bases lay in between. Germline-derived CDR1 and CDR2 are PRHDT and FYEKMQ (reference sequence). This CDR3 has 16 residues. CDR3 residues: CASSSQGQLGTDTQYF. The CDR3 DNA sequence: TGTGCCAGCAGCTCCCAAGGACAGCTGGGCACAGATACGCAGTATTTT.

This chain uses TRBV10-3 with TRBJ2-3, with D tentatively TRBD2 (5 bases). Germline CDR1 ENHRY, CDR2 SYGVKD. With 6 bases removed from V and 9 bases from J, the gap between germline ends came to 10 bases. There are 11 residues in the CDR3. CDR3 protein: CAIRDRGTQYF. The CDR3 DNA reads as TGTGCCATCAGGGACCGGGGAACGCAGTATTTT.

This clonotype was counted between two and nine times. CDR3 sequence (DNA): TGTGCCAGCAGCCTAGGACTAGATCAAGAGACCCAGTACTTC. It codes for CASSLGLDQETQYF. V is TRBV7-2 and J is TRBJ2-5, with 7 bases aligning to TRBD2. CDR1 and CDR2 from the germline V gene are SGHTA and FQGNSA. CDR3 length: 14 amino acids. The trim removed 5 bases at V and 2 bases at J, leaving 5 bases unmatched.

The chain uses TRBV5-6 and TRBJ2-1, with D hard to call. CDR1 and CDR2 (germline): SGHDT, YYEEEE. This CDR3 comprises 12 residues. Between the trimmed V and J ends, which lost 4 bases and 7 bases, there was a span of 9 bases. The DNA of the CDR3 is TGTGCCAGCAGCGCGTGGTGGAATGAGCAGTTCTTC. The encoded protein is CASSAWWNEQFF.

The rearrangement uses TRBV5-1 and TRBJ1-1; 9 positions match TRBD1. The length of the CDR3 is 13 residues. Germline V gene data show CDR1 as SGHRS and CDR2 as YFSETQ. With V trimmed by 4 bases and J by 11 bases, 9 bases remained unmatched. The DNA for the CDR3 is TGCGCCAGCAGCCTCCCGACAGGGGGGGTGGCTTTCTTT. Its translation is CASSLPTGGVAFF.

The V gene is TRBV2, the J gene TRBJ1-2; D is unresolved. This CDR3 spans 15 amino acids. CDR1 is SNHLY, CDR2 FYNNEI, per germline. Deletions cut 1 base from V and 3 bases from J, with 12 bases between. CDR3 nucleotide sequence: TGTGCCAGCAGTGAAGAGGCTACGGCTGACTATGGCTACACCTTC. Amino acid sequence: CASSEEATADYGYTF. Full variable domain (rest looked up from reference TRBV2 and TRBJ1-2): EPEVTQTPSHQVTQMGQEVILRCVPISNHLYFYWYRQILGQKVEFLVSFYNNEISEKSEIFDDQFSVERPDGSNFTLKIRSTKLEDSAMYFCASSEEATADYGYTFGSGTRLTVV.

V gene TRBV4-1 combines with J gene TRBJ1-4; the D is unclear. Trimming cost V 2 bases and J 4 bases, with 8 bases left between them. CDR1 is MGHRA and CDR2 is YSYEKL in the germline V gene. CDR3 length: 14 residues. CDR3 nucleotides: TGCGCCAGCAGCCAATTGTTAAATAATGAAAAACTGTTTTTT. Translation gives CASSQLLNNEKLFF.

V gene TRBV3-1 combines with J gene TRBJ2-5, with D hard to call. CDR1 and CDR2 (germline): LGHDT, YNNKEL (reference sequence). The ends were cut back, 0 bases at V and 9 bases at J, with 8 bases in the middle. The CDR3 loop spans 12 amino acids. The CDR3 sequence is CASSQEGGPQYF. The CDR3 bases are TGTGCCAGCAGCCAAGAAGGTGGTCCCCAGTACTTC.

The chain joins TRBV10-3 to TRBJ2-3; TRBD2 matches at 11 bases. With V trimmed by 4 bases and J by 3 bases, 9 bases remained unmatched. The CDR3 loop spans 17 amino acids. CDR1 is ENHRY and CDR2 is SYGVKD in the germline V gene. In DNA, the CDR3 is TGTGCCATCAGTGGGCCGGGACTAGCGGCGGAAACAGATACGCAGTATTTT. This encodes CAISGPGLAAETDTQYF.

The CDR3 bases are TGTGCCAGCAGCCTTACAGGGGTGAATTCACCCCTCCACTTT. It is translated as CASSLTGVNSPLHF. The chain has TRBV6-5 and TRBJ1-6, with 7 positions matching TRBD1. V gave up 6 bases and J gave up 7 bases; unmatched junction bases: 6. The CDR3 is made up of 14 amino acids. The germline V gene encodes CDR1 MNHEY and CDR2 SVGAGI.

The chain is built from TRBV5-1 and TRBJ1-2; D unresolved. Between the trimmed V and J ends, which lost 0 bases and 6 bases, there was a span of 18 bases. The CDR3 totals 16 residues. Germline CDR1 reads SGHRS; CDR2 reads YFSETQ. CDR3 amino acids: CASSLGQSARVNGYTF. DNA for the CDR3: TGCGCCAGCAGCTTGGGGCAGTCGGCGAGAGTGAATGGCTACACCTTC.

This clonotype was seen a few times. The rearrangement uses TRBV7-9 and TRBJ2-2; 9 bases align to TRBD1. Unmatched junction bases numbered 16, after V lost 5 bases and J lost 0 bases. Looked up from germline, CDR1 is SEHNR and CDR2 is FQNEAQ (reference sequence). This CDR3 has 20 amino acids. The CDR3: CASSPPAGTGTPTNTGELFF. Written as DNA, the CDR3 is TGTGCCAGCAGCCCACCCGCGGGGACAGGGACTCCCACGAACACCGGGGAGCTGTTTTTT. Filled out from reference TRBV7-9 and TRBJ2-2, the complete variable domain reads DTGVSQNPRHKITKRGQNVTFRCDPISEHNRLYWYRQTLGQGPEFLTYFQNEAQLEKSRLLSDRFSAERPKGSFSTLEIQRTEQGDSAMYLCASSPPAGTGTPTNTGELFFGEGSRLTVL.

The table lists this clonotype with a few counts. The chain carries TRBV7-2 and TRBJ2-1; no clear D. V dropped 3 bases and J dropped 4 bases, with 16 bases sitting between them. The CDR3 is 16 residues long. Per germline, CDR1 SGHTA and CDR2 FQGNSA. The CDR3 region has the DNA TGTGCCAGCAGCTTGAGCCCCCCGACCGTATACAATGAGCAGTTCTTC. Protein sequence: CASSLSPPTVYNEQFF.

Concerning this clonotype: One end of the junction fails to match germline, which may point to a read error. The rearrangement joins TRBV20-1 to TRBJ1-5; D gene unclear. Germline V lookup: CDR1 DFQATT, CDR2 SNEGSKA (reference sequence). The CDR3 contains 12 residues. The CDR3 sequence is CSARISGNTPEF. The CDR3, as DNA: TGCAGTGCTAGGATTTCGGGCAACACCCCCGAGTTT.

This clonotype was counted ten times or more. The V and J genes are TRBV4-2 and TRBJ2-7; D uncertain. Trimming took 0 bases from V and 0 from J, leaving 9 bases between them. Germline V gene lookup returns CDR1 LGHNA and CDR2 YNFKEQ. The CDR3 totals 15 residues. CDR3 residues: CASSQDDYASYEQYF. The CDR3 DNA sequence: TGTGCCAGCAGCCAAGATGATTATGCCTCCTACGAGCAGTACTTC.